Listed below are T cell receptor beta chains from one sample, sequenced in a study of blood T cell repertoires in COVID-19. The table came from immunoSEQ multiplex PCR; TCRdb's copy has only in-frame clones and leaves some out. This sample yields 200,000 or so clones, of which roughly nine tenths are seen a single time; 0.75% to 0.95% belongs to the top ten. Sequenced: peripheral blood. The origin of the receptors is a woman aged 65 to 85 with acute or convalescent COVID-19. CDR3s include the opening cysteine and the closing phenylalanine or tryptophan. The order of the fields is V gene, D gene, J gene, clone size, CDR3 DNA, CDR3 protein. D genes are given only for firm matches. Size tells how often a clone was seen (once, few, many) or the class of an expanded clone, and some rows leave it out.

TRBV6-1	.	TRBJ2-6	.	TGTGCCAGCAGTGAAACCGTAGGACTGAGCTCTGGGGCCAACGTCCTGACTTTC	CASSETVGLSSGANVLTF
TRBV4-2	TRBD2	TRBJ2-1	.	TGTGCCAGCAGCCCTGGACTAGCGGGAGATGAGCAGTTCTTC	CASSPGLAGDEQFF
TRBV19	TRBD1	TRBJ2-3	.	TGTGCCAGTAGTGTCACCGGGACAGGGAAAGATACGCAGTATTTT	CASSVTGTGKDTQYF
TRBV19	.	TRBJ2-1	.	TGTGCCAGTAGTACCCCGGGGAGCTCCTACAATGAGCAGTTCTTC	CASSTPGSSYNEQFF
TRBV7-2	.	TRBJ1-2	few	TGTGCCAGCAGCTTAGAACAGGGCTTCCTCTATGGCTACACCTTC	CASSLEQGFLYGYTF
TRBV18	.	TRBJ1-1	once	TGTGCCACCGCCGCGGACAGAAACACTGAAGCTTTCTTT	CATAADRNTEAFF
TRBV6-5	TRBD2	TRBJ2-1	.	TGTGCCAGCAGTAGACTAGCGGAGAGCCCCAATGAGCAGTTCTTC	CASSRLAESPNEQFF
TRBV10-3	.	TRBJ2-5	.	TGTGCCATCAGTGATCGACAGAGTCAAGAGACCCAGTACTTC	CAISDRQSQETQYF
TRBV15	.	TRBJ2-5	.	TGTGCCACCAGCAGAGATCACAGGGGGGGAGAGACCCAGTACTTC	CATSRDHRGGETQYF
TRBV5-8	.	TRBJ1-6	.	TGTGCCAGCAGCTTACCGGGGGGCCCAGGACCCCTCCACTTT	CASSLPGGPGPLHF
TRBV6-5	.	TRBJ1-4	.	TGTGCCAGCAGGTTTCACAGTTCCGAAAAACTGTTTTTT	CASRFHSSEKLFF
TRBV29-1	TRBD2	TRBJ2-7	.	TGCAGCGCTCAGGGACTAGCGGGAAACGAGCAGTACTTC	CSAQGLAGNEQYF
TRBV3-1/TRBV3-2	TRBD1	TRBJ1-4	.	TGTGCCAGCAGCCAACGGGACAGGATAGGGAAACTGTTTTTT	CASSQRDRIGKLFF
TRBV3-1/TRBV3-2	TRBD1	TRBJ2-7	.	TGTGCCAGCAGCCACTCGCGGACCGGGACAGGTCAGGACGAGCAGTACTTC	CASSHSRTGTGQDEQYF
TRBV15	TRBD1	TRBJ2-1	.	TGTGCCACCAGCAGAGGGGGAGGACAGGGCGGCGATGAGCAGTTCTTC	CATSRGGGQGGDEQFF
TRBV7-2	.	TRBJ2-5	few	TGTGCCAGCAGCCGCATACCTTTTTCGGCGGTACGGATTCAAGAGACCCAGTACTTC	CASSRIPFSAVRIQETQYF
TRBV6-1	TRBD1	TRBJ1-5	few	TGTGCCAGCAGTGGGGGGACAGCACATAGCAATCAGCCCCAGCATTTT	CASSGGTAHSNQPQHF
TRBV7-2	.	TRBJ2-7	.	TGTGCCAGCAGCTTATATCACGGTTACGAGCAGTACTTC	CASSLYHGYEQYF
TRBV15	.	TRBJ1-6	once	TGTGCCACGTCAGCAGGGGCGTATTCACCCCTCCACTTT	CATSAGAYSPLHF
TRBV5-1	.	TRBJ2-4	.	TGCGCCAGCAGCGTGGCCCCCGGGGGAAAAAACATTCAGTACTTC	CASSVAPGGKNIQYF
TRBV19	.	TRBJ1-2	.	TGTGCCAGTAGCGACAGGATACTCTATGGCTACACCTTC	CASSDRILYGYTF
TRBV19	TRBD1	TRBJ1-2	.	TGTGCCAGTAGTATTAAGGGACAGGCTAACTATGGCTACACCTTC	CASSIKGQANYGYTF
TRBV5-1	TRBD2	TRBJ2-3	once	TGCGCCAGCAGCTTGGAAGCGGGAGGCACAGATACGCAGTATTTT	CASSLEAGGTDTQYF
TRBV7-2	TRBD2	TRBJ2-7	.	TGTGCCAGCAGCTCCGGGGGGGGAATATACGAGCAGTACTTC	CASSSGGGIYEQYF
TRBV10-3	TRBD2	TRBJ2-1	.	TGTGCCATCAGGACTAGCGGGGGGGCCAATGAGCAGTTCTTC	CAIRTSGGANEQFF
TRBV19	.	TRBJ1-1	few	TGTGCCAGTAGTATGTCGCAGGGGTGGGCTGAAGCTTTCTTT	CASSMSQGWAEAFF
TRBV29-1	TRBD1	TRBJ1-6	once	TGCAGCGTGCAGACAGGGAGGAATTCACCCCTCCACTTT	CSVQTGRNSPLHF
TRBV27	TRBD2	TRBJ2-7	.	TGTGCCAGCAAGACTAGCGGGGCCTACGAGCAGTACTTC	CASKTSGAYEQYF
TRBV5-1	.	TRBJ1-1	many	TGCGCCAGCAGCTTAACAGCGAACACTGAAGCTTTCTTT	CASSLTANTEAFF
TRBV28	.	TRBJ2-3	.	TGTGCCAGCAGTAAACGAACAGGGGGAGCGGGAACAGATACGCAGTATTTT	CASSKRTGGAGTDTQYF
TRBV5-6	TRBD1	TRBJ1-5	.	TGTGCCAGCAGCTTGGGGACAGGGGAGGCTCAGCCCCAGCATTTT	CASSLGTGEAQPQHF
TRBV7-9	TRBD2	TRBJ2-7	.	TGTGCCAGCAGCTTAGAGGCGGGAGGGCCCGAGCAGTACTTC	CASSLEAGGPEQYF
TRBV27	TRBD2	TRBJ2-5	.	TGTGCCAGCAGTTTCGGGACTAGCGGGACCCAGTACTTC	CASSFGTSGTQYF
TRBV23-1	TRBD1	TRBJ2-7	few	TGCGCCAGCCCGCTCGACAGGGGCCACGAGCAGTACTTC	CASPLDRGHEQYF
TRBV28	.	TRBJ1-2	.	TGTGCCATCCCCGGCCCCGAGAGGGGGGGCTACACCTTC	CAIPGPERGGYTF
TRBV29-1	TRBD1	TRBJ2-3	.	TGCAGCGGGGAACAGGGGACAGATACGCAGTATTTT	CSGEQGTDTQYF
TRBV2	.	TRBJ1-5	.	TGTGCCAGCAGTGAATCACAGGGAGCTCAGCCCCAGCATTTT	CASSESQGAQPQHF
TRBV7-6	.	TRBJ2-2	once	TGTGCCAGCACCCTAGAGGGGGGGGGCACCGGGGAGCTGTTTTTT	CASTLEGGGTGELFF
TRBV7-2	.	TRBJ1-5	.	TGTGCCAGCAGCTTACAGGATAGAACGAATCAGCCCCAGCATTTT	CASSLQDRTNQPQHF
TRBV15	TRBD1	TRBJ1-6	.	TGTGCCACCAGCAGTGACAGGGTTGGTTCACCCCTCCACTTT	CATSSDRVGSPLHF
TRBV5-1	.	TRBJ1-2	once	TGCGCCAGCAGCTTGGGTCACCGGGAGGCCCGAGGTGGCTACACCTTC	CASSLGHREARGGYTF
TRBV5-1	.	TRBJ1-5	.	TGCGCCAGCACGCGGGGGGGCTATCAGCCCCAGCATTTT	CASTRGGYQPQHF
TRBV7-9	.	TRBJ1-2	.	TGTGCCAGCAGCTTAGCGCGGGGGGCTAACTATGGCTACACCTTC	CASSLARGANYGYTF
TRBV29-1	.	TRBJ1-1	.	TGCAGCGTTGACCTGGCCCCGAACACTGAAGCTTTCTTT	CSVDLAPNTEAFF
TRBV7-9	TRBD1	TRBJ2-1	.	TGTGCCAGCAGTCCAAGACAGGGCTCCTACAATGAGCAGTTCTTC	CASSPRQGSYNEQFF
TRBV2	.	TRBJ1-3	.	TGTGCCAGCAGTGAAGCGGGGGGGATAAGAGGAAACACCATATATTTT	CASSEAGGIRGNTIYF
TRBV28	.	TRBJ1-5	.	TGTGCCAGCAGTTCTGGGGGGGCGAGCAATCAGCCCCAGCATTTT	CASSSGGASNQPQHF
TRBV3-1/TRBV3-2	TRBD1	TRBJ2-7	.	TGTGCCAGCAGTCCGGGACAGGGTCTCTCCTACGAGCAGTACTTC	CASSPGQGLSYEQYF
TRBV20-1	.	TRBJ2-3	.	TGCCCCGAGAAAACGCAGTATTTT	CPEKTQYF
TRBV7-8	.	TRBJ1-1	.	TGTGCCAGCAGCTTAGCCCCCCAGGGGTTGGGTGAAGCTTTCTTT	CASSLAPQGLGEAFF
TRBV5-1	TRBD1	TRBJ2-2	.	TGCGCCAGCAGCTTGGCCGGCAGGGGGCAAGCCGGGGAGCTGTTTTTT	CASSLAGRGQAGELFF
TRBV19	.	TRBJ1-5	.	TGTGCCAGTAGTAGGGGGGGCAATCAGCCCCAGCATTTT	CASSRGGNQPQHF
TRBV12-3/TRBV12-4	TRBD1	TRBJ2-7	.	TGTGCCAGCAGTTTCTCAGGGGGCTACGAGCAGTACTTC	CASSFSGGYEQYF
TRBV28	TRBD1	TRBJ2-7	.	TGTGCCAGCAGATGGGACAGGAGGGATGGCGAGCAGTACTTC	CASRWDRRDGEQYF
TRBV29-1	.	TRBJ1-1	.	TGCAGCGTTGGCGGGGGCCGGGGCACTGAAGCTTTCTTT	CSVGGGRGTEAFF
TRBV3-1/TRBV3-2	TRBD2	TRBJ2-7	.	TGTGCCAGCAGCCGGGGACTAGCGGGAGGAGTCGGGGCCAGCGAGCAGTACTTC	CASSRGLAGGVGASEQYF
TRBV11-1	.	TRBJ2-7	.	TGTGCCAGCAGAGGGGACTCCTACGAGCAGTACTTC	CASRGDSYEQYF
TRBV24-1	.	TRBJ1-5	.	TGTGCCACCAGTGATTTATCGGGGAACCAGCCCCAGCATTTT	CATSDLSGNQPQHF
TRBV7-2	.	TRBJ2-7	once	TGTGCCAGCAGCTTAGCGGGGGGCTACGAGCAGTACTTC	CASSLAGGYEQYF